The T cell receptor (beta chain) described here comes from a study of T cells in Graves' hyperthyroidism and ophthalmopathy. The CDR3 has 14 residues. Germline CDR1 is DFQATT and CDR2 is SNEGSKA (reference sequence). Trimming took off 0 bases at V and 0 bases at J, with 6 bases between the two ends. Researchers amplified the TCR beta CDR3 regions from RNA transcripts. Primed by the HTBI set, a first-round RT-PCR was run on the TCR CDR3. One entry per CDR3 protein, called by TCRdb with MiXCR from the multiplex PCR reads. The sample carries about 480,000 distinct CDR3 sequences, about 22% recorded once.

This clonotype was obtained from a woman in her 70s with Graves' ophthalmopathy. Source material: blood. The chain uses TRBV20-1 and TRBJ1-5; unclear D gene. The CDR3 DNA follows: TGCAGTGCTAGAGACCGGTTTAGCAATCAGCCCCAGCATTTT. Its translation: CSARDRFSNQPQHF.